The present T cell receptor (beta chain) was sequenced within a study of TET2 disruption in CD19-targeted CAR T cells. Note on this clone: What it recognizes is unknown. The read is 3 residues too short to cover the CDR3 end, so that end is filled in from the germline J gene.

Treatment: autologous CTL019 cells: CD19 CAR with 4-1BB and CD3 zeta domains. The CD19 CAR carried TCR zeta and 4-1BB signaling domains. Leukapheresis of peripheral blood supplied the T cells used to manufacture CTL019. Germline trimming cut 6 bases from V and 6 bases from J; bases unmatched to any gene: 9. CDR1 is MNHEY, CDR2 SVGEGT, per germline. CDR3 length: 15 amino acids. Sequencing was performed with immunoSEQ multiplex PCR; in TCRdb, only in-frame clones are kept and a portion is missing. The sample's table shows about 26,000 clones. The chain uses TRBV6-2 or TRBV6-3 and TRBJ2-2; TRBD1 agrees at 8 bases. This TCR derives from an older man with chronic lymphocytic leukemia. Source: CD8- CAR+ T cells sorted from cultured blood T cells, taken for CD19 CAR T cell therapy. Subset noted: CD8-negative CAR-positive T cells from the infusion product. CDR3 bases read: TGTGCCAGCAGCTCCGGACAGGGAGGAGCCGGGGAG. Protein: CASSSGQGGAGE. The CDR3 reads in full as CASSSGQGGAGELFF.